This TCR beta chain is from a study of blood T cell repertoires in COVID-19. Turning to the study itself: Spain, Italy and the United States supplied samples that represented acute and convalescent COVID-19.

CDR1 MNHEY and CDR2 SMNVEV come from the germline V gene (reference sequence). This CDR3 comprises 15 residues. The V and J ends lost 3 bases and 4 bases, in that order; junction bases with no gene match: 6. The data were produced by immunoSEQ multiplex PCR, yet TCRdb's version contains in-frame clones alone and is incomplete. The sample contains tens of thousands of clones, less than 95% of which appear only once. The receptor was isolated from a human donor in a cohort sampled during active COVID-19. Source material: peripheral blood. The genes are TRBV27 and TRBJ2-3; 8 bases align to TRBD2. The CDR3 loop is CASSFGLAGPDTQYF. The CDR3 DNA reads TGTGCCAGCAGTTTTGGGCTAGCGGGCCCAGATACGCAGTATTTT.